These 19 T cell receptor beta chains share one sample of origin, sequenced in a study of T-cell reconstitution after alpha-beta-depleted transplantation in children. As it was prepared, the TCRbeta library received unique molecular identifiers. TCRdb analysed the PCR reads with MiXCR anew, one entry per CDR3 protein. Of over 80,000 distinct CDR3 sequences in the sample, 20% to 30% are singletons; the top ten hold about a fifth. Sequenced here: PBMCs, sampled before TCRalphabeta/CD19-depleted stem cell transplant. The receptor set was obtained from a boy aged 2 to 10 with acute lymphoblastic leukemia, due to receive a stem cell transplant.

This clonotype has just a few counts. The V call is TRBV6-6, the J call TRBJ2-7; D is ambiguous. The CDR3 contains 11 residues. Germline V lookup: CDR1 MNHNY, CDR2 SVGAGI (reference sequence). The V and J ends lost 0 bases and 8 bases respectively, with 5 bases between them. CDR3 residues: CASSYSLQQYF. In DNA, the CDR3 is TGTGCCAGCAGTTACTCTTTGCAGCAGTACTTC.

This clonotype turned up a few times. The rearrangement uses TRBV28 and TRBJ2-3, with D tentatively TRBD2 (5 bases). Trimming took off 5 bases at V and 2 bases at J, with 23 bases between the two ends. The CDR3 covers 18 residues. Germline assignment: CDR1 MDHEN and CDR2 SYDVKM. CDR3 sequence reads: CASSTTKSGRRTTDTQYF. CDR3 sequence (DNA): TGTGCCAGCAGTACCACTAAGTCAGGACGGAGGACCACAGATACGCAGTATTTT.

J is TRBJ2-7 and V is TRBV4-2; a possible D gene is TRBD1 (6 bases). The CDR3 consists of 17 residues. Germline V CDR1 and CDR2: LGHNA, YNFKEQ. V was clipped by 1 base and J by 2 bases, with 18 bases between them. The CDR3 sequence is CASSQVSAGTFAYEQYF. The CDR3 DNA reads TGTGCCAGCAGCCAAGTTTCCGCCGGGACATTTGCCTACGAGCAGTACTTC.

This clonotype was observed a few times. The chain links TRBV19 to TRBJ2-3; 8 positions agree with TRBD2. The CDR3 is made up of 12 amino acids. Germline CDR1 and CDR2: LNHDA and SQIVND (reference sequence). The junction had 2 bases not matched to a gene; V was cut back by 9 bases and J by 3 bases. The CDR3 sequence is CASGRATDTQYF. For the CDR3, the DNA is TGTGCCAGCGGGAGGGCGACAGATACGCAGTATTTT. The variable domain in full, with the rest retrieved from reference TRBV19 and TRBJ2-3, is DGGITQSPKYLFRKEGQNVTLSCEQNLNHDAMYWYRQDPGQGLRLIYYSQIVNDFQKGDIAEGYSVSREKKESFPLTVTSAQKNPTAFYLCASGRATDTQYFGPGTRLTVL.

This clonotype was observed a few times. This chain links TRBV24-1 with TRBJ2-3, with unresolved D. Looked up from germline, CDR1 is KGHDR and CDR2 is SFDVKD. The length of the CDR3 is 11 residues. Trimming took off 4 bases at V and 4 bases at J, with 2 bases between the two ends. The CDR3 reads CATSEADTQYF. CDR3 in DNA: TGTGCCACCAGTGAGGCAGATACGCAGTATTTT.

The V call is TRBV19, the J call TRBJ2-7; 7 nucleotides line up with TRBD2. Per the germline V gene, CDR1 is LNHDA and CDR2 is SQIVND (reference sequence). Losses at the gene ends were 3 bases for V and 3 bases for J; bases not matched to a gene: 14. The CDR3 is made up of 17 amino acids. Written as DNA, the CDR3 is TGTGCCAGTAGTATGGCTAGCGGAGGGCGGTCGTTCTACGAGCAGTACTTC. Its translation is CASSMASGGRSFYEQYF.

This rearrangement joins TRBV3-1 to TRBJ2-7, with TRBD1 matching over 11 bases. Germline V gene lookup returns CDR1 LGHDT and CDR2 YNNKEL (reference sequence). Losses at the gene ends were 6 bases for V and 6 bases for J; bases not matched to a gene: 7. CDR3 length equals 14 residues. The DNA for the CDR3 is TGTGCCAGCAGGCCCGGGACAGGGGGAGGCGAGCAGTACTTC. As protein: CASRPGTGGGEQYF.

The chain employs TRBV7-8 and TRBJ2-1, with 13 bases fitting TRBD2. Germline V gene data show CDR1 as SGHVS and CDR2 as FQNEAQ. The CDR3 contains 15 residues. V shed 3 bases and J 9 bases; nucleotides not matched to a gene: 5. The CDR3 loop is CASSFGLAGVFEQFF. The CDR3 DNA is TGTGCCAGCAGCTTTGGACTAGCGGGAGTATTTGAGCAGTTCTTC.

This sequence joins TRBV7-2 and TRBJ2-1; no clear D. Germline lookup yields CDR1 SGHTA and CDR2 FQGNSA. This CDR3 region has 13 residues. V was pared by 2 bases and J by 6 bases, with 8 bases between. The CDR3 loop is CASSLSIGNEQFF. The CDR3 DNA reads TGTGCCAGCAGCTTATCCATAGGCAATGAGCAGTTCTTC.

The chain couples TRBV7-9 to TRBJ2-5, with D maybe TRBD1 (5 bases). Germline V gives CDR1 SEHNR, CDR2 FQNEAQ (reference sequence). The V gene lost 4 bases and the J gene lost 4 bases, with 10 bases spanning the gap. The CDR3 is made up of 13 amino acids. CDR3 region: CASSSFGAETQYF. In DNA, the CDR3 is TGTGCCAGCAGCTCCTTTGGGGCAGAGACCCAGTACTTC.

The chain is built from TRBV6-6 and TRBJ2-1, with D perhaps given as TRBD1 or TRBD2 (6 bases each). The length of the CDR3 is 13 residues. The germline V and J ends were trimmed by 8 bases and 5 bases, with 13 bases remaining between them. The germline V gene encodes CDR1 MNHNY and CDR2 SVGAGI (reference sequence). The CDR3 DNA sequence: TGTGCCAGCCGGGGGCCGAGGGACAATGAGCAGTTCTTC. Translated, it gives CASRGPRDNEQFF.

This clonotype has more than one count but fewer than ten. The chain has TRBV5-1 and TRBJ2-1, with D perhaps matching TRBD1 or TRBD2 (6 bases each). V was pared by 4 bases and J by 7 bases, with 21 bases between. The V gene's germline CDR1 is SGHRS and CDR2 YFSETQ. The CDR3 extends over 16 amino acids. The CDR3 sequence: CASSASPSERGNEQFF. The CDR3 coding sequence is TGCGCCAGCAGCGCCTCCCCTAGCGAAAGGGGGAATGAGCAGTTCTTC.

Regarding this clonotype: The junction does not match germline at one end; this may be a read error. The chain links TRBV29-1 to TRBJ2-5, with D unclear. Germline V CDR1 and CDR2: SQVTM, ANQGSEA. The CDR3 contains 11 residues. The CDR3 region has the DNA TGCAGCGTTGAGGCCCAAAAGACCCAGTACTTC. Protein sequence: CSVEAQKTQYF.

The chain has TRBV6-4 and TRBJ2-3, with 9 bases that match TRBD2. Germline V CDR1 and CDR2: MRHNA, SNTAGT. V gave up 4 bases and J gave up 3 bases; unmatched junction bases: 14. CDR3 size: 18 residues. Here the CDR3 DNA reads TGTGCCAGCAGTGGCCCTACCCCGGCGGGAGGGCTTACAGATACGCAGTATTTT. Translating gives CASSGPTPAGGLTDTQYF.

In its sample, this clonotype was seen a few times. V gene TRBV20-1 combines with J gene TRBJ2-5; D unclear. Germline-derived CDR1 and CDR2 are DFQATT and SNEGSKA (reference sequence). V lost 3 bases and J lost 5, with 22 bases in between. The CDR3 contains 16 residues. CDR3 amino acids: CSARSPLGGTQETQYF. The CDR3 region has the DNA TGCAGTGCTAGGTCCCCCCTCGGCGGTACTCAGGAGACCCAGTACTTC.

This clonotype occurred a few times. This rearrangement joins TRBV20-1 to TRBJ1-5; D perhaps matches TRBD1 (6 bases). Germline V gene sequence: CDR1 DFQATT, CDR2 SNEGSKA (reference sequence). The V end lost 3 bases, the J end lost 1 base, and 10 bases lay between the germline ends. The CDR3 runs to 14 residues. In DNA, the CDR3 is TGCAGTGCTAGGTGGGGGGCAAGCAATCAGCCCCAGCATTTT. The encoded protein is CSARWGASNQPQHF.

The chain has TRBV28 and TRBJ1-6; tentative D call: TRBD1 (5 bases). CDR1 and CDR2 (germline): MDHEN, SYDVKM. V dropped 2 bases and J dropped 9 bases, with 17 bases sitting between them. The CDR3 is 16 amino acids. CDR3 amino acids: CASSLRWGKGISPLHF. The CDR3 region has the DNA TGTGCCAGCAGTTTACGATGGGGGAAGGGGATTTCACCCCTCCACTTT.

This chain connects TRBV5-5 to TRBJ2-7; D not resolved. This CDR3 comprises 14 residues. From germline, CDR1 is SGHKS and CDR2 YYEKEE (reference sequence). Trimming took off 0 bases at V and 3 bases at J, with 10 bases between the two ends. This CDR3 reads CASSLGGNDYEQYF. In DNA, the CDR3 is TGTGCCAGCAGCTTGGGAGGAAACGACTACGAGCAGTACTTC.

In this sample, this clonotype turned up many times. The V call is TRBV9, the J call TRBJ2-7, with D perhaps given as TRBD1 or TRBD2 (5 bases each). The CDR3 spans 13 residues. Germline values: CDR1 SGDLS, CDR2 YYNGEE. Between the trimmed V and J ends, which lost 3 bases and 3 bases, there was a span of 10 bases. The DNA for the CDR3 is TGTGCCAGCAGCGGGGGGACGGGCTACGAGCAGTACTTC. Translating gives CASSGGTGYEQYF. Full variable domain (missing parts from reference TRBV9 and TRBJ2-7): DSGVTQTPKHLITATGQRVTLRCSPRSGDLSVYWYQQSLDQGLQFLIQYYNGEERAKGNILERFSAQQFPDLHSELNLSSLELGDSALYFCASSGGTGYEQYFGPGTRLTVT.